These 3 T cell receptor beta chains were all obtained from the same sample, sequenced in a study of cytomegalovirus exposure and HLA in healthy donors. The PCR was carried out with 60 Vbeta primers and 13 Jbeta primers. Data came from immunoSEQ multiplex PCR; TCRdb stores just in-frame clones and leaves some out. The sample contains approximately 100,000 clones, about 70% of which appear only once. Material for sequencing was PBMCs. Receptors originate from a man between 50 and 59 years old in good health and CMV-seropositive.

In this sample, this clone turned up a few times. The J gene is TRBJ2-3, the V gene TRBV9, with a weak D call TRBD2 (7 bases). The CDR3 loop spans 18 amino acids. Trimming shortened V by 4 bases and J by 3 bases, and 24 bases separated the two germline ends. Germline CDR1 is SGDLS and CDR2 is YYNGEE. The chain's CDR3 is CASSPSSRGGFRTDTQYF. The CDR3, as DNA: TGTGCCAGCAGCCCCTCCTCGAGGGGGGGATTTAGGACAGATACGCAGTATTTT. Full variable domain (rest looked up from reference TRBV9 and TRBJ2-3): DSGVTQTPKHLITATGQRVTLRCSPRSGDLSVYWYQQSLDQGLQFLIQYYNGEERAKGNILERFSAQQFPDLHSELNLSSLELGDSALYFCASSPSSRGGFRTDTQYFGPGTRLTVL.

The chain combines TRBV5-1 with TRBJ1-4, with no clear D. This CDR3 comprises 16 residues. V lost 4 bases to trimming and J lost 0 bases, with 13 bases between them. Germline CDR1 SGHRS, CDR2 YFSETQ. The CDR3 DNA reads TGCGCCAGCAGCCTAGACGGCAGAGCAACTAATGAAAAACTGTTTTTT. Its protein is CASSLDGRATNEKLFF.

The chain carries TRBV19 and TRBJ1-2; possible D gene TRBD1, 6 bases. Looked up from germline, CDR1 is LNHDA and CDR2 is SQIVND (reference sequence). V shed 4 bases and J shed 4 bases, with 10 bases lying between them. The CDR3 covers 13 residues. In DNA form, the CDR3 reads TGTGCCAGTAGTAACGGACAGACCTATGGCTACACCTTC. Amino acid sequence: CASSNGQTYGYTF.